This T cell receptor beta chain was sequenced during a study of T cell repertoires in cytomegalovirus infection. Study results and caveats: Based on cumulative public TCR beta family frequency, carriers of CMV plus the relevant HLA were identified. CMV-specific HLA-C-restricted TCR beta clonotypes dominated the ex vivo response.

Germline trimming cut 7 bases from V and 5 bases from J; bases unmatched to any gene: 1. The length of the CDR3 is 11 residues. CDR1 and CDR2 from the germline V gene are MNHEY and SVGAGI. TCRdb ran MiXCR on the reads and lists one entry per CDR3 protein. The sample holds nearly 700,000 distinct CDR3 sequences, around a third seen once. A few counts support this clonotype. Antigen unknown. The sample was cultured PBMCs, taken from culture after CMV antigen stimulation. This clonotype was obtained from a human donor in good health (CMV status not recorded). Some clones in this sample may be carry-over from other donors' samples. The V gene is TRBV6-5, the J gene TRBJ2-5; 7 nucleotides align to TRBD2. CDR3 nucleotide sequence: TGTGCCAGCACCGGGGGGGAGACCCAGTACTTC. Translated: CASTGGETQYF.